This T cell receptor beta chain was recovered during a study of blood T cells in healthy people across ages. Study outcomes and limitations: When set beside aged donors, long-lived donors presented more naive CD4+ cells and higher diversity. Among T cells, TCR beta diversity per million cells dropped roughly linearly as age rose.

Note on this clonotype: Its antigen is unknown.

PCR was performed a second time for roughly 7 to 12 cycles using a sample-barcoded 5' primer and a J-beta primer mix. One entry per CDR3 protein, called by TCRdb with MiXCR from the 5' RACE reads. Of approximately 940,000 distinct CDR3 sequences listed, around 49% were seen once; the top ten hold roughly an eighth. Per sample, no less than 5.5 micrograms of total RNA were extracted. The clonotype comes from a man younger than 40 in good health. The sequencing input was blood.

CDR3 amino acids: CSVAKDRVFNEQFF. In DNA form, the CDR3 reads TGCAGCGTTGCGAAGGACAGGGTTTTCAATGAGCAGTTCTTC. This chain connects TRBV29-1 to TRBJ2-1, with 8 nucleotides matching TRBD1. The CDR3 covers 14 residues. Germline V CDR1 and CDR2: SQVTM, ANQGSEA. V was pared by 4 bases and J by 6 bases, with 8 bases of the junction left unmatched.